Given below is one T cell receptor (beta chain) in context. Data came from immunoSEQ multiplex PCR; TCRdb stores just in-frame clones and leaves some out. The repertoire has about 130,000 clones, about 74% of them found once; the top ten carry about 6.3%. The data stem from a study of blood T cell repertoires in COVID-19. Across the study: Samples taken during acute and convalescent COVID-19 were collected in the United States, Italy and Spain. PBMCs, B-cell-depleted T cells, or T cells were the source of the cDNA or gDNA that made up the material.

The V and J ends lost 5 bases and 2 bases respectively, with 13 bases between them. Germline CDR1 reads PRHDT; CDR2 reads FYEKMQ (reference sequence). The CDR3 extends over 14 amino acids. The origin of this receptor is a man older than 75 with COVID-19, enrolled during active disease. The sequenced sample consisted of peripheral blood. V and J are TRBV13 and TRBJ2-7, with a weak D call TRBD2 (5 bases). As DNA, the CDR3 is TGTGCCAGCAGCCTTGGGAGATCGCCCTACGAGCAGTACTTC. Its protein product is CASSLGRSPYEQYF.